This T cell receptor beta chain derives from a study of regulatory T cells in long-lasting Graves disease. This clonotype was seen at least ten times. HTBI primers from iRepertoire and Arm-PCR of CDR3 regions yielded the TCR beta libraries. TCRdb passed the multiplex PCR reads through MiXCR, listing each CDR3 protein once. The profile shows over 350,000 distinct CDR3 sequences, about 15% of them singletons. Germline CDR1 is SGHAT and CDR2 is FQNNGV. This CDR3 has 13 residues. Trimming took off 5 bases at V and 5 bases at J, with 12 bases between the two ends. Time point in this sample: newly diagnosed GD, antithyroid drugs for less than 3 months. RNA extracted from PBMCs served as the sequencing template. These data also featured in a second study, about T cells in Graves' hyperthyroidism and ophthalmopathy.

This receptor was obtained from a woman in her forties or fifties with Graves disease. The rearrangement uses TRBV11-2 and TRBJ2-5, with D possibly being TRBD2 (6 bases). The input for sequencing was peripheral blood mononuclear cells (PBMCs), taken at new diagnosis, from a patient treated with antithyroid drugs. CDR3 loop: CASSITAGETQYF. As DNA, the CDR3 is TGTGCCAGCAGCATTACTGCGGGGGAGACCCAGTACTTC.